This is a list of T cell receptor beta chains from one sample in a study of CD8+CD57+ T cells in acquired aplastic anemia. TCRdb recomputed calls from the reads with MiXCR, one row per CDR3 protein. The sample yields some 120,000 distinct CDR3 sequences, around 48% seen once. The sequenced material came from sorted CD4+, CD8+, or CD8+CD57+ T cells (not recorded which) from PBMCs. The receptors derive from a human donor in good health, serving as a control. The CDR3 runs from the conserved cysteine through the conserved F or W. The D gene is left open where the match is weak. Rows give clone size only sometimes, using once, few, many, or a class for an expanded clone.

TRBD1,TRBV19,.,TRBJ1-2,CASRSGQATGYTF,TGTGCCAGTAGATCGGGACAGGCGACGGGCTACACCTTC
TRBD1,TRBV24-1,.,TRBJ2-1,CATSDQAPGQGRNEQFF,TGTGCCACCAGTGATCAGGCCCCGGGACAGGGAAGAAATGAGCAGTTCTTC
TRBD2,TRBV30,.,TRBJ2-3,CAWYPGLAGGNTQYF,TGTGCCTGGTACCCGGGACTAGCGGGGGGGAATACGCAGTATTTT
.,TRBV6-1,.,TRBJ2-1,CASSNLGRDYEQFF,TGTGCCAGCAGCAATCTAGGCCGGGACTATGAGCAGTTCTTC
TRBD1,TRBV9,once,TRBJ2-7,CASSVEGQGAYEQYF,TGTGCCAGCAGCGTAGAGGGACAGGGGGCCTACGAGCAGTACTTC
TRBD1,TRBV4-1,.,TRBJ2-7,CASSQGGTGSSYEQYF,TGCGCCAGCAGCCAAGGGGGGACAGGCAGCTCCTACGAGCAGTACTTC
.,TRBV19,.,TRBJ2-1,CASSIGRPGYNEQFF,TGTGCCAGTAGTATAGGTAGACCAGGCTACAATGAGCAGTTCTTC
.,TRBV15,.,TRBJ2-2,CATSSDPGGELFF,TGTGCCACCAGCAGCGATCCGGGTGGGGAGCTGTTTTTT
.,TRBV7-2,.,TRBJ1-2,CASSLGGDGYTF,TGTGCCAGCAGCTTGGGGGGTGATGGCTACACCTTC
.,TRBV29-1,.,TRBJ1-2,CSVRDGFYGYTF,TGCAGCGTGCGGGACGGATTCTATGGCTACACCTTC
.,TRBV7-6,many,TRBJ1-3,CASSFRPGTGNTIYF,TGTGCCAGCAGCTTCCGACCAGGAACTGGAAACACCATATATTTT
.,TRBV29-1,.,TRBJ2-2,CSVDDTGELFF,TGCAGCGTTGATGACACCGGGGAGCTGTTTTTT
.,TRBV24-1,.,TRBJ2-1,CATSASNRGRIRYEQFF,TGTGCCACCAGTGCATCGAACCGGGGACGTATTAGGTATGAGCAGTTCTTC
TRBD2,TRBV2,few,TRBJ2-7,CASSAGLASSYEQYF,TGTGCCAGCAGCGCGGGACTAGCGAGCTCCTACGAGCAGTACTTC
TRBD1,TRBV2,.,TRBJ1-2,CASSWDRGLDYGYTF,TGTGCCAGCAGCTGGGACAGGGGGCTTGACTATGGCTACACCTTC
.,TRBV14,many,TRBJ1-2,CASSRSSGANYGYTF,TGTGCCAGCAGCCGATCCTCCGGGGCCAACTATGGCTACACCTTC
TRBD1,TRBV24-1,.,TRBJ2-1,CATRDRLDNEQFF,TGTGCCACCAGGGACAGGCTCGACAATGAGCAGTTCTTC
TRBD1,TRBV7-6,many,TRBJ2-5,CASSPGTGGWVETQYF,TGTGCCAGCAGCCCCGGGACAGGGGGCTGGGTTGAGACCCAGTACTTC
.,TRBV6-5,many,TRBJ2-7,CASSFDSTARYEQYF,TGTGCCAGCAGTTTCGACTCGACAGCCCGCTACGAGCAGTACTTC
.,TRBV15,.,TRBJ1-1,CATSRDWGNTEAFF,TGTGCCACCAGCAGAGATTGGGGGAACACTGAAGCTTTCTTT
.,TRBV3-1,few,TRBJ1-6,CASSQRQTSPLHF,TGTGCCAGCAGCCAAAGGCAGACCTCACCCCTCCACTTT
.,TRBV7-9,.,TRBJ2-5,CARKTGQQETQYF,TGTGCCAGAAAGACAGGACAACAAGAGACCCAGTACTTC
TRBD1,TRBV6-1,many,TRBJ2-7,CASRQGAGSYEQYF,TGTGCCAGCAGGCAGGGGGCAGGATCCTACGAGCAGTACTTC
TRBD1,TRBV2,.,TRBJ1-1,CASSFLRDSTEAFF,TGTGCCAGCAGTTTTCTCCGGGACAGCACTGAAGCTTTCTTT
TRBD1,TRBV6-1,many,TRBJ1-2,CASNDDRGNYGYTF,TGTGCCAGCAATGACGACAGGGGCAACTATGGCTACACCTTC
.,TRBV19,many,TRBJ2-7,CASRGAPRRYEQYF,TGTGCCAGTAGAGGGGCACCGAGGAGATACGAGCAGTACTTC
.,TRBV28,few,TRBJ1-5,CASSSGQLGNQPQHF,TGTGCCAGCAGTTCCGGACAGCTTGGCAATCAGCCCCAGCATTTT
TRBD1,TRBV7-9,many,TRBJ2-7,CASTSDRGASYEQYF,TGTGCCAGCACCTCGGACAGGGGAGCCTCCTACGAGCAGTACTTC
.,TRBV6-1,many,TRBJ1-2,CASYTPGTPPGYTF,TGTGCCAGCTATACCCCCGGGACGCCACCGGGCTACACCTTC
TRBD1,TRBV5-1,many,TRBJ2-5,CATSGTDDQETQYF,TGCGCCACATCCGGGACAGACGACCAAGAGACCCAGTACTTC
.,TRBV2,.,TRBJ1-2,CASNRDIYGYTF,TGTGCCAGCAACAGAGACATCTATGGCTACACCTTC
.,TRBV15,.,TRBJ2-1,CATSRDGREDEQFF,TGTGCCACCAGCAGAGACGGCAGGGAGGATGAGCAGTTCTTC
TRBD1,TRBV29-1,.,TRBJ1-1,CSARTGEVNTEAFF,TGCAGCGCTAGGACAGGGGAGGTGAACACTGAAGCTTTCTTT